This entry describes one T cell receptor beta chain. Its antigen remains unknown. Individuals having autoimmune disease history or systemic immunosuppression were not enrolled. The sample originates from a study of OX40 agonist ivuxolimab in advanced cancers. Study observations and caveats: The mean number of expanded clones was higher in CD8+ T cells than in CD4+.

TCRdb's copy holds only in-frame clones and misses some; the assay was immunoSEQ multiplex PCR. The sample lists 30,000 or so clones, around four fifths occurring once. V was cut by 1 base and J by 4 bases, with 10 bases left in between. The germline V gene has CDR1 KGHSY and CDR2 FQNENV. CDR3 size: 14 residues. This TCR came from an adult with an advanced solid tumor such as melanoma, head and neck, liver or kidney cancer. This sequence joins TRBV16 and TRBJ1-2, with a possible D match to TRBD1 (5 bases). Sequencing used CD4+ or CD8+ T cells sorted from blood, obtained in a trial of the OX40 agonist ivuxolimab. The CDR3 region has the DNA TGTGCCAGCAGCCAATTTCGGGGCAGCTATGGCTACACCTTC. Protein sequence: CASSQFRGSYGYTF.